Listed below are T cell receptor beta chains from one sample, sequenced in a study of post-analysis software for immune sequencing data. In TCRdb, the PCR reads were re-called with MiXCR into one record per CDR3 protein. The top ten hold 11% of the sample, which has some 690,000 distinct CDR3 sequences, roughly three fifths seen once. The sequencing input was blood. These receptors were collected from a girl under 10 years old with multiple sclerosis. CDR3s leave out the opening cysteine and the closing phenylalanine or tryptophan. The D gene is left open where the match is weak.

d_call v_call cdr3_aa
TRBD1 TRBV12-5 ASGLVGGQGNYGYI
NA TRBV9 ASSVVHNEQF
NA TRBV2 ASSEGLSSYEQY
NA TRBV20-1 SARVDWGYNEQF
TRBD1 TRBV29-1 SAVGQGSSYNEQF
NA TRBV2 ASSDSQLRVSTDTQY
NA TRBV20-1 SARITPRVESTDTQY
TRBD1 TRBV12-3/TRBV12-4 ASSLRGQGGYT
TRBD1 TRBV6-1 ASRQGSISGYT
NA TRBV13 ASSFGGRLYEQY
TRBD1 TRBV7-8 ASSSAGQGDEKLF
NA TRBV29-1 SVEDIGNNYGYT
NA TRBV5-1 ASSLGRGGWTEAF
NA TRBV3-1 ASSRSGSIPPTDTQY
TRBD2 TRBV20-1 SARTGGGANEQY
NA TRBV3-1 ASSQEASMKGYT
TRBD1 TRBV6-5 ASSYSWTGTRGANVLT
NA TRBV5-6 ASSLLRRSYEQY
NA TRBV7-9 ASSLLENSYEQY
NA TRBV3-1 ASSQVDLQETQY
TRBD1 TRBV3-1 ASSPRGGSNLETQY
TRBD1 TRBV12-3/TRBV12-4 ASTPAGFRDREYNEQF
TRBD1 TRBV6-1 ASSVDRAETQY
TRBD2 TRBV7-2 ASSLGLAGQNTETQY
NA TRBV12-3/TRBV12-4 ASSFGTRGEKLF
TRBD1 TRBV15 ATSREQGANYGYT
NA TRBV7-3 ASSTRRTDTQY
NA TRBV20-1 SARDRTALNEQF
TRBD1 TRBV3-1 ASSQDRTGRDQETQY
NA TRBV2 ASTNRGDLIYGYT
TRBD2 TRBV20-1 SARERGGYNEQF
NA TRBV27 ASTKDSFSNQPQH
NA TRBV11-2 AGSIVGFSGANVLT
NA TRBV4-3 ASSHHPGANYGYT
TRBD1 TRBV18 ASSPPGTGPNEQY
TRBD2 TRBV12-3/TRBV12-4 ASSPPGLASYNEQF
TRBD1 TRBV28 ASSLWFQGAYRNEQF
NA TRBV4-1 ASSQDPWTLYEQY
TRBD1 TRBV20-1 SARAGGMNTEAF
NA TRBV7-8 ASSESGAAETQY
NA TRBV20-1 SATRRRGGNEQF
TRBD1 TRBV7-6 ASSSGQGARGANVLT
NA TRBV5-6 ASSFTVPSTDTQY
TRBD1 TRBV12-3/TRBV12-4 ASSLIGGKNYNEQF
NA TRBV6-5 ASSPGGVYNEQF
TRBD2 TRBV6-5 ASRPLGGSTDTQY
NA TRBV20-1 SARGARNQETQY
TRBD1 TRBV7-2 ASSPPRTGNEKLF
TRBD1 TRBV6-1 ASRARGGQGARDSPLH
NA TRBV18 ASSPALYEADTQY
NA TRBV3-1 ASSQSLVGNEQF
NA TRBV29-1 SVEALVYNEQF